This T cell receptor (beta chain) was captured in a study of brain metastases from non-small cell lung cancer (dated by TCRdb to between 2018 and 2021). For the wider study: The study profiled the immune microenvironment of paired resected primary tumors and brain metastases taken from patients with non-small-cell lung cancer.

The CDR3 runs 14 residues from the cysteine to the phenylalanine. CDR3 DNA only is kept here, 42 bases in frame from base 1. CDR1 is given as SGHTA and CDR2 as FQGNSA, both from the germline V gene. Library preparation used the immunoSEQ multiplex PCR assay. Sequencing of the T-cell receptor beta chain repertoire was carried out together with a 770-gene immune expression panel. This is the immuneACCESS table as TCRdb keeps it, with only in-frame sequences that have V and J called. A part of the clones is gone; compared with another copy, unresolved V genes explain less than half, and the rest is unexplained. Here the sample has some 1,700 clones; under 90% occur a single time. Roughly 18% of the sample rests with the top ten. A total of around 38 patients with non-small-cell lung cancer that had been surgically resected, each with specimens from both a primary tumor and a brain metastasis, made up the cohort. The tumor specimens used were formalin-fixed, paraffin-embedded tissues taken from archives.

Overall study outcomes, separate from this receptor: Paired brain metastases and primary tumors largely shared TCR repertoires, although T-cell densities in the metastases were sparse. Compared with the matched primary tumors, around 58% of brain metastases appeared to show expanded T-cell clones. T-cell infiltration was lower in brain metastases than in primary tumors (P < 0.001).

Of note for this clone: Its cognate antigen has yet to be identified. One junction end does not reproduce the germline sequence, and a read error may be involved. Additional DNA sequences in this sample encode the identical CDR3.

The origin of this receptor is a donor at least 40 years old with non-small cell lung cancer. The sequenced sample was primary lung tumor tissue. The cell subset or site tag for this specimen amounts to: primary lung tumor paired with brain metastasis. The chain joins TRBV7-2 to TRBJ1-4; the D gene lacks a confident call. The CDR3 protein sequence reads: CASSPREFNEKLFF. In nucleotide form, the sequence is TGTGCCAGCAGCCCACGAGAATTTAATGAAAAATTGTTTTTT. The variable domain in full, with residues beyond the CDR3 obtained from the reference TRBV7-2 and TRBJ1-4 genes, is GAGVSQSPSNKVTEKGKDVELRCDPISGHTALYWYRQSLGQGLEFLIYFQGNSAPDKSGLPSDRFSAERTGGSVSTLTIQRTQQEDSAVYLCASSPREFNEKLFFGSGTQLSVL.